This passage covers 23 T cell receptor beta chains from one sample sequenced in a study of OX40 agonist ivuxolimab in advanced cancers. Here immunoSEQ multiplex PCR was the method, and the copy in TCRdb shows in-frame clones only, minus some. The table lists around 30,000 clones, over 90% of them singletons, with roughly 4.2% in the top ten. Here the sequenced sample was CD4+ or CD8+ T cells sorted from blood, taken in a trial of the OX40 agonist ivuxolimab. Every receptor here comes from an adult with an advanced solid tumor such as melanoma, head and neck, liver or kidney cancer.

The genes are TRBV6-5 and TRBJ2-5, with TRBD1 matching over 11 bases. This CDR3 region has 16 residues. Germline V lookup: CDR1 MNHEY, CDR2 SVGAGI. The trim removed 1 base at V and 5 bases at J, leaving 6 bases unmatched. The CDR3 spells CASSYFGTGGGETQYF. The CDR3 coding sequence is TGTGCCAGCAGTTACTTCGGGACAGGGGGTGGGGAGACCCAGTACTTC.

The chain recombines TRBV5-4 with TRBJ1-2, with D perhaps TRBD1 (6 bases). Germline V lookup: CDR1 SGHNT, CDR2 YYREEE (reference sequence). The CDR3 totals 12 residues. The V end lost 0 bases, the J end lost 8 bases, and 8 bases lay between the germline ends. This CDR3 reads CASSLGDIGYTF. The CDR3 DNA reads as TGTGCCAGCAGCTTGGGGGACATAGGCTACACCTTC.

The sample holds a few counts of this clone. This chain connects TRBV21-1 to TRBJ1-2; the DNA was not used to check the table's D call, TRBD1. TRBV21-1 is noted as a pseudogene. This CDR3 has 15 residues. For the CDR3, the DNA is TGTGCCAGCAGCAAAAAAACAGGGATCGGCTGGGGCTACACCTTC. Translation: CASSKKTGIGWGYTF.

The CDR3 sequence: CASSLGLRGNYGYTF. CDR3 in DNA: TGTGCCAGCAGCTTAGGGCTCAGGGGTAACTATGGCTACACCTTC. The chain links TRBV7-2 to TRBJ1-2; D is perhaps TRBD1 (6 bases). The CDR3 extends over 15 amino acids. V lost 1 base and J lost 1, with 10 bases in between. In germline, CDR1 is SGHTA, CDR2 FQGNSA.

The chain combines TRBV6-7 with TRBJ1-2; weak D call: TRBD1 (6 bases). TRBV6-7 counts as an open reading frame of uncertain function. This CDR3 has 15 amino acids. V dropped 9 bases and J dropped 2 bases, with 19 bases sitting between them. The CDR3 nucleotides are TGTGCCAGGGTGGTGGACAGCAGGTTAAACTATGGCTACACCTTC. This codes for CARVVDSRLNYGYTF.

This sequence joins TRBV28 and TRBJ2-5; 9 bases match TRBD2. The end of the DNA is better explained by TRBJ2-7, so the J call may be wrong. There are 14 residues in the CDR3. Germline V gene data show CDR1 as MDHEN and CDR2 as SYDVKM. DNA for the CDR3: TGTGCCAGCAGGCGACTAGCGGAAACCTACGAGCAGTACTTC. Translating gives CASRRLAETYEQYF.

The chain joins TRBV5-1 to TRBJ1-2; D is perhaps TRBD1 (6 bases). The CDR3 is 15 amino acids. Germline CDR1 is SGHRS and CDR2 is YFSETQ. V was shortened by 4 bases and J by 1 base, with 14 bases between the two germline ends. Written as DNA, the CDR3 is TGCGCCAGCAGCCCGAACCTAGGGGGTAACTATGGCTACACCTTC. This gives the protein CASSPNLGGNYGYTF.

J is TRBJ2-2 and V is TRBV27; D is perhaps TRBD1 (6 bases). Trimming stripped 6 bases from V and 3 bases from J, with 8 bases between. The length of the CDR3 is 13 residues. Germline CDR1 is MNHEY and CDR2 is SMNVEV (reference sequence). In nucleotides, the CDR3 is TGTGCCAGCAGGAACAGGGACACCGGGGAGCTGTTTTTT. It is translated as CASRNRDTGELFF.

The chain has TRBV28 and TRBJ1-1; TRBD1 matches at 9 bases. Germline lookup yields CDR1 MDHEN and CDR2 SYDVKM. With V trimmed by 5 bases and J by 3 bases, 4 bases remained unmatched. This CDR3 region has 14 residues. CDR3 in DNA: TGTGCCAGCAGTACCCGGGACAGGGACACTGAAGCTTTCTTT. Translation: CASSTRDRDTEAFF.

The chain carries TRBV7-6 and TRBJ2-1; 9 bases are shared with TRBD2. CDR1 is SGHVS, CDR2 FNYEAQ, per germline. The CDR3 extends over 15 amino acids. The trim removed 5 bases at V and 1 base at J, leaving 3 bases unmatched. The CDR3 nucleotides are TGTGCCAGCAGCCTTAGCGGGAGTTCCTACAATGAGCAGTTCTTC. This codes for CASSLSGSSYNEQFF.

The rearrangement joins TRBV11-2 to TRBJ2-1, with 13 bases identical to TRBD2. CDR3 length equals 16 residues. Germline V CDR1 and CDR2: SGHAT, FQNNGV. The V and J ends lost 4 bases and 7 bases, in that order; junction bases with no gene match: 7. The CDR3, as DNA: TGTGCCAGCAGCTCCAGGACTAGCGGGAGTTGGAATGAGCAGTTCTTC. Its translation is CASSSRTSGSWNEQFF.

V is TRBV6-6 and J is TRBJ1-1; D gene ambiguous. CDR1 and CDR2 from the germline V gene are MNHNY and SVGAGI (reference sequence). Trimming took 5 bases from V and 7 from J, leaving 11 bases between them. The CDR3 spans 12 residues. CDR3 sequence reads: CASSGGRNEAFF. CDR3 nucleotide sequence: TGTGCCAGCAGTGGCGGCCGGAATGAAGCTTTCTTT.

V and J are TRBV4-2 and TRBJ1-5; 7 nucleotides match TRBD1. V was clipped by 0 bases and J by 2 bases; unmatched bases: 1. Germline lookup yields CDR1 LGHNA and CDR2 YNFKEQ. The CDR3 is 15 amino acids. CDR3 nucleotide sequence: TGTGCCAGCAGCCAAGATGGACAGGGCAATCAGCCCCAGCATTTT. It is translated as CASSQDGQGNQPQHF.

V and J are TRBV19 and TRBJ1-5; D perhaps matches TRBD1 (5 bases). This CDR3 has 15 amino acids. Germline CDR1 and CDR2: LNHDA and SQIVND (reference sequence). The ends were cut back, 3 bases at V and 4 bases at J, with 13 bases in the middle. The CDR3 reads CASSIADWGNQPQHF. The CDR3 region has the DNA TGTGCCAGTAGTATTGCGGATTGGGGGAATCAGCCCCAGCATTTT.

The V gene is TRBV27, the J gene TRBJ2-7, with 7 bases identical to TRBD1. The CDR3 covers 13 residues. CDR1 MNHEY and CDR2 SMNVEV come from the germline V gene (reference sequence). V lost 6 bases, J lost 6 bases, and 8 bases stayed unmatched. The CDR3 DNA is TGTGCCAGCAGACTTAATTCAGGGGGCGAGCAGTACTTC. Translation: CASRLNSGGEQYF.

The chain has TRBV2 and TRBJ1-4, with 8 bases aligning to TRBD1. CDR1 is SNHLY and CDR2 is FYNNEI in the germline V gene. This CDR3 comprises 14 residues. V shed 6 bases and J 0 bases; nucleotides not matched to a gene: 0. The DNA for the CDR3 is TGTGCCAGCAGGGGACAGGCAACTAATGAAAAACTGTTTTTT. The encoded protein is CASRGQATNEKLFF.

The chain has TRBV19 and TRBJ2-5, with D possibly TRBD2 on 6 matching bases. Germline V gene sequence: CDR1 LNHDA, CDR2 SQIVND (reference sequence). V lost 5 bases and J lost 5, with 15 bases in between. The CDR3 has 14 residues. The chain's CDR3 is CASSSKEGLETQYF. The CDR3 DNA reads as TGTGCCAGTAGTTCGAAGGAGGGGCTGGAGACCCAGTACTTC. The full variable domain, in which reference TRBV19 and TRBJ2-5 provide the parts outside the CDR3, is DGGITQSPKYLFRKEGQNVTLSCEQNLNHDAMYWYRQDPGQGLRLIYYSQIVNDFQKGDIAEGYSVSREKKESFPLTVTSAQKNPTAFYLCASSSKEGLETQYFGPGTRLLVL.

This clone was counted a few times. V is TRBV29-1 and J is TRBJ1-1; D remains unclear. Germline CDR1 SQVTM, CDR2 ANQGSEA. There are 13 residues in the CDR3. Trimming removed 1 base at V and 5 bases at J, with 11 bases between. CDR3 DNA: TGCAGCGTTGAAGTGAGGGTAGGGACTGAAGCTTTCTTT. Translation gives CSVEVRVGTEAFF.

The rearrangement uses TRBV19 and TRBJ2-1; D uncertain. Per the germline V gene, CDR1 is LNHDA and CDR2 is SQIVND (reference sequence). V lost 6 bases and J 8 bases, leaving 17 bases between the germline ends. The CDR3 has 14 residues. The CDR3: CASSSRATDDEQFF. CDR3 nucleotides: TGTGCCAGTAGCAGCCGGGCCACGGACGATGAGCAGTTCTTC.

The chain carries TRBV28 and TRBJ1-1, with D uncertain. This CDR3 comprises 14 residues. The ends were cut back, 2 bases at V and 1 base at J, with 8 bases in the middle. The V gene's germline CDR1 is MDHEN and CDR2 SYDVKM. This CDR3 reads CASSLARRNTEAFF. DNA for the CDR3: TGTGCCAGCAGTTTAGCCCGGAGGAACACTGAAGCTTTCTTT.

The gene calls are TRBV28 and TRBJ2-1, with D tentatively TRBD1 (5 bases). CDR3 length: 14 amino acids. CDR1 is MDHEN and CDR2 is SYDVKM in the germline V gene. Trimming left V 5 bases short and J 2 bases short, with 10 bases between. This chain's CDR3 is CASSKRGAYNEQFF. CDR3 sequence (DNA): TGTGCCAGCAGTAAAAGGGGTGCCTACAATGAGCAGTTCTTC.

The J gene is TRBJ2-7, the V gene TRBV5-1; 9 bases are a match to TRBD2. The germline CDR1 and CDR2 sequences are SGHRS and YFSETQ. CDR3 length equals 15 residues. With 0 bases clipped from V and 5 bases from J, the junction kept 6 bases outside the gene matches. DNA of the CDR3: TGCGCCAGCAGCTTGGGAACTAGCGGGTATGACGAGCAGTACTTC. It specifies CASSLGTSGYDEQYF.

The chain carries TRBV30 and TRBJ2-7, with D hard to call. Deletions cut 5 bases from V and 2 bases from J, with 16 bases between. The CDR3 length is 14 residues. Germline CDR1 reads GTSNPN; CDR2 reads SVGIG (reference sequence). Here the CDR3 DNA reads TGTGCCTGGTGTAGGTACACCAAAGCCTACGAGCAGTACTTC. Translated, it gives CAWCRYTKAYEQYF.